The rows below give T cell receptor beta chains drawn from one sample of a study of beta chain features in type 1 diabetes. TCRdb's copy holds only in-frame clones and misses some; the assay was immunoSEQ multiplex PCR. The data contain more than 250,000 clones, around 20% of them seen just once; the ten biggest clones take up less than 0.035%. Sequences were obtained from naive CD4+ T cells from blood. These TCRs come from a woman in her thirties or forties with type 1 diabetes. CDR3s include the opening cysteine and the closing phenylalanine or tryptophan. A D gene is named only where the DNA matches it firmly. Rows give clone size only sometimes, using once, few, many, or a class for an expanded clone.

J,V,size,D,DNA,CDR3
TRBJ1-1,TRBV5-1,-,TRBD1,TGCGCCAGCAGTGAAGGGACAGGGAGCACTGAAGCTTTCTTT,CASSEGTGSTEAFF
TRBJ2-1,TRBV18,-,TRBD2,TGTGCCAGCTCACCACAGCGGGAGGTGAATGAGCAGTTCTTC,CASSPQREVNEQFF
TRBJ2-5,TRBV10-3,few,TRBD1,TGTGCCATCAGTGGGGACAGCCAAGAGACCCAGTACTTC,CAISGDSQETQYF
TRBJ2-7,TRBV4-3,few,-,TGCGCCAGCAGCCAATCGTATGCGACAGAAGCCTACGAGCAGTACTTC,CASSQSYATEAYEQYF
TRBJ2-5,TRBV28,few,-,TGTGCCACCACGCCCCGAGGGGGAAACTTC,CATTPRGGNF
TRBJ2-3,TRBV20-1,few,-,TGCAGACGCGGAGACACAGATACGCAGTATTTT,CRRGDTDTQYF
TRBJ1-2,TRBV5-1,-,-,TGCGCCAGCAGCTTGTCAGGGGACTATGGCTACACCTTC,CASSLSGDYGYTF
TRBJ2-4,TRBV19,-,-,TGTGCCACCTCACAGGTTTGGCCAAACATTCAGTACTTC,CATSQVWPNIQYF
TRBJ2-6,TRBV9,-,-,TGTGCCAGCAGCTCCAACAGGGACTCTGGGGCCAACGTCCTGACTTTC,CASSSNRDSGANVLTF
TRBJ2-2,TRBV18,few,-,TGTGCCAGCTCACCATATCGACACACAGAGCCCCAAACCGGGGAGCTGTTTTTT,CASSPYRHTEPQTGELFF
TRBJ2-7,TRBV5-6,few,TRBD2,TGTGCCAGCAGCCCCCAGCGGGGCTCCTACGAGCAGTACTTC,CASSPQRGSYEQYF
TRBJ1-4,TRBV29-1,few,-,TGCAGCGTTGCTTCGGCGGAAACTAATGAAAAACTGTTTTTT,CSVASAETNEKLFF
TRBJ2-7,TRBV27,few,-,TGTGCCAGCAGTCTCACTGGTTCAGCGCGGTTTAGGGAGCAGTACTTC,CASSLTGSARFREQYF
TRBJ2-7,TRBV7-9,-,TRBD2,TGTGCCAGCAGCCCCCGGACTAGCGTTCGCGAGCAGTACTTC,CASSPRTSVREQYF
TRBJ2-7,TRBV10-3,-,TRBD2,TGTGCCATTTCGGGACTAGCGGGAGCCGAGCAGTACTTC,CAISGLAGAEQYF
TRBJ1-2,TRBV6-5,-,-,TGTGCCAGCAGACCCCAGAGTCAGGCCATCTATGGCTACACCTTC,CASRPQSQAIYGYTF
TRBJ2-6,TRBV7-3,-,TRBD2,TGTGCCAGCAGCTTAAAGTTGGTTAGCGGGGTAGACTCTGGGGCCAACGTCCTGACTTTC,CASSLKLVSGVDSGANVLTF
TRBJ2-5,TRBV28,-,TRBD2,TGTGCCAGCAGTTTAATGGCTAGCGGGAGACAAGAGACCCAGTACTTC,CASSLMASGRQETQYF
TRBJ1-5,TRBV19,-,-,TGTGCCAGTAGGACTGAAGATCAGCCCCAGCATTTT,CASRTEDQPQHF
TRBJ2-3,TRBV7-9,-,TRBD2,TGTGCCAGCAGCTTCCTCACTAGCGGGAGGGCAGATACGCAGTATTTT,CASSFLTSGRADTQYF
TRBJ1-2,TRBV27,-,TRBD1,TGTGCCAGCAGTGTCGGGACAGGGGGTAACTATGGCTACACCTTC,CASSVGTGGNYGYTF
TRBJ2-5,TRBV7-9,few,-,TGTGCCAGCAGCTTGGGCTCCGGTCAAGAGACCCAGTACTTC,CASSLGSGQETQYF
TRBJ2-3,TRBV30,once,TRBD2,TGTGCCTGGAGTGTAACTAGCGGGTTCACAGATACGCAGTATTTT,CAWSVTSGFTDTQYF
TRBJ1-5,TRBV18,-,TRBD1,TGTGCCAGCTCAGGGACAGGGGGCCTTAGCAATCAGCCCCAGCATTTT,CASSGTGGLSNQPQHF
TRBJ2-7,TRBV6-5,-,-,TGTGCCAGCACCCTCCCGGGGGATCCCTACGAGCAGTACTTC,CASTLPGDPYEQYF
TRBJ2-5,TRBV29-1,few,TRBD2,TGCAGCGTCACAGCGGGAGCAGGGGAGACCCAGTACTTC,CSVTAGAGETQYF
TRBJ2-1,TRBV9,-,-,TGTGCCAGCAGCGTAGTAGCCACCGAGCAGTTCTTC,CASSVVATEQFF
TRBJ1-6,TRBV7-9,-,-,TGTGCCAGCAGCCCCTGGTTCCGGCAGGATAATTCACCCCTCCACTTT,CASSPWFRQDNSPLHF
TRBJ1-2,TRBV30,few,TRBD1,TGTGCCTCTAGACCCGGGACAGCCTATGGCTACACCTTC,CASRPGTAYGYTF
TRBJ2-2,TRBV2,few,-,TGTGCCAGCAGAGCAGCTTCGGGCACCGGGGAGCTGTTTTTT,CASRAASGTGELFF
TRBJ2-3,TRBV5-1,few,-,TGCGCCAGCAGCTTTCTGATAGGAGGAGATACGCAGTATTTT,CASSFLIGGDTQYF
TRBJ1-2,TRBV29-1,few,-,TGCAGCGTTGACCACGGGAGGGGTGACTATGGCTACACCTTC,CSVDHGRGDYGYTF
TRBJ2-7,TRBV18,-,-,TGTGCCAGCTCACCACCAGCGAGGCACTACGAGCAGTACTTC,CASSPPARHYEQYF
TRBJ2-7,TRBV7-2,-,-,TGTGCCAGCAGCAACAGGTGGAGCTCCTACGAGCAGTACTTC,CASSNRWSSYEQYF
TRBJ2-4,TRBV5-6,few,TRBD1,TGTGCCAGCAGCTTGCCACAGGGGTTCCAAAACATTCAGTACTTC,CASSLPQGFQNIQYF
TRBJ1-5,TRBV30,-,TRBD1,TGTGCCTTCGGGACAGGCCTTAATCAGCCCCAGCATTTT,CAFGTGLNQPQHF
TRBJ1-4,TRBV7-9,-,-,TGTGCCAGCAGCTCCCTCCAGGGCAGATCGGAAAAACTGTTTTTT,CASSSLQGRSEKLFF
TRBJ1-1,TRBV6-4,few,-,TGTGCCAGCAGGCCATCGGGGGTCTTGGCGAAAGCTTTCTTT,CASRPSGVLAKAFF
TRBJ1-5,TRBV2,-,-,TGTGCCAGCAGTGAGGAAGGGACATTTCGTCAGCCCCAGCATTTT,CASSEEGTFRQPQHF
TRBJ2-1,TRBV4-1,-,TRBD1,TGCGCCAGCAGCCAAGACGAGGTCCCCCGGGACAGGGAGTTCTTC,CASSQDEVPRDREFF
TRBJ2-3,TRBV30,-,-,TGTGCCTGGACCTTTCCGCGGGATACGCAGTATTTT,CAWTFPRDTQYF
TRBJ2-5,TRBV4-3,-,-,TGCGCCAGCAGCCAAGATTGGAGGGAGACCCAGTACTTC,CASSQDWRETQYF